Below are 3 T cell receptor beta chains sequenced from a single sample in a study of shared clonotypes between healthy human individuals. The table came from immunoSEQ multiplex PCR; TCRdb's copy has only in-frame clones and leaves some out. The table includes around 320,000 clones, roughly 87% detected once. The sequencing input was memory CD8+ T cells sorted from blood. As to subset: CD45RO+ cells pooled with CCR7-negative TemRA cells. These receptors came from a man younger than 35 in good health.

This clone was observed a single time. The chain is built from TRBV4-3 and TRBJ2-7; TRBD2 aligns across 7 bases. The CDR3 loop spans 15 amino acids. With 1 base clipped from V and 0 bases from J, the junction kept 3 bases outside the gene matches. Germline V CDR1 and CDR2: LGHNA, YSLEER. In DNA, the CDR3 is TGCGCCAGCAGCCAAGTAGGGACTACCTCCTACGAGCAGTACTTC. Its translation is CASSQVGTTSYEQYF.

The CDR3 nucleotides read TGTGCCAGCACCCGGGACAGGGAGTACTACGAGCAGTACTTC. The encoded protein is CASTRDREYYEQYF. The chain carries TRBV7-8 and TRBJ2-7; 9 bases align to TRBD1. Germline CDR1 SGHVS, CDR2 FQNEAQ. The J segment lost 3 bases and the V segment lost 7 bases, leaving 7 bases of the junction unmatched. The CDR3 has 14 residues.

This sequence joins TRBV27 and TRBJ2-7; possibly TRBD2 for D (7 bases). The V and J ends lost 6 bases and 4 bases respectively, with 19 bases between them. The CDR3 sequence is 15 residues long. Germline CDR1 is MNHEY and CDR2 is SMNVEV (reference sequence). CDR3 residues: CASRVLGGAVYEQYF. CDR3 bases: TGTGCCAGCAGGGTTCTAGGGGGGGCTGTTTACGAGCAGTACTTC.